These 18 T cell receptor beta chains were sequenced from one sample in a study of blood T cells in healthy people across ages. The second PCR ran about 6 to 11 cycles with a sample-barcoded 5' primer and J-beta primers. TCRdb recomputed calls from the 5' RACE reads with MiXCR, one row per CDR3 protein. The sample lists about 1.5 million distinct CDR3 sequences, roughly two fifths occurring once. The material sequenced was blood. These receptors were taken from a woman younger than 30 in good health.

The chain recombines TRBV9 with TRBJ2-3; the D is unclear. Trimming shortened V by 0 bases and J by 6 bases, and 11 bases separated the two germline ends. The CDR3 consists of 14 residues. Per the germline V gene, CDR1 is SGDLS and CDR2 is YYNGEE. Here the CDR3 reads CASSVGILGDTQYF. CDR3 bases: TGTGCCAGCAGCGTAGGAATCCTGGGGGATACGCAGTATTTT. Full variable domain (outside the CDR3, taken from reference TRBV9 and TRBJ2-3): DSGVTQTPKHLITATGQRVTLRCSPRSGDLSVYWYQQSLDQGLQFLIQYYNGEERAKGNILERFSAQQFPDLHSELNLSSLELGDSALYFCASSVGILGDTQYFGPGTRLTVL.

This clonotype was seen more than once but under ten times. The chain links TRBV11-2 to TRBJ2-3; TRBD1 agrees at 10 bases. Germline V gives CDR1 SGHAT, CDR2 FQNNGV. The CDR3 totals 16 residues. CDR3 sequence (DNA): TGTGCAAGCGGGACAGGGGTTTCCGGGAGGACAGATACGCAGTATTTT. Translation: CASGTGVSGRTDTQYF.

This clonotype was observed a single time. A read error may produce the germline difference seen at one junction end. V and J are TRBV27 and TRBJ2-1; 9 bases agree with TRBD2. The CDR3 contains 16 residues. Germline lookup yields CDR1 MNHEY and CDR2 SMNVEV (reference sequence). This CDR3 is CASSNPSGGTYNERFF. The CDR3 region has the DNA TGTGCCAGCAGTAATCCAAGCGGGGGGACCTACAATGAGCGGTTCTTC.

The genes are TRBV28 and TRBJ2-7, with 9 bases fitting TRBD2. V lost 6 bases and J lost 3; bases outside the gene matches: 9. The CDR3 is made up of 15 amino acids. CDR1 is MDHEN, CDR2 SYDVKM, per germline. The CDR3 DNA is TGTGCCAGCAGCCCCAAGACTAGCGGTTTCTACGAGCAGTACTTC. Protein product: CASSPKTSGFYEQYF.

This clonotype was seen more than once but under ten times. The chain combines TRBV6-6 with TRBJ1-1; no firm D call. This CDR3 spans 15 amino acids. Trimming pared 4 bases from V and 2 bases from J, leaving 14 bases between. The germline V gene has CDR1 MNHNY and CDR2 SVGAGI (reference sequence). CDR3 residues: CASSLNRDKNTEAFF. The DNA of the CDR3 is TGTGCCAGCAGTTTAAACAGAGATAAAAACACTGAAGCTTTCTTT.

V and J are TRBV9 and TRBJ2-1, with 7 bases aligning to TRBD2. Germline V CDR1 and CDR2: SGDLS, YYNGEE. This CDR3 spans 16 amino acids. J gave up 7 bases and V 4 bases, and 14 bases lay outside the gene matches. The CDR3 nucleotides read TGTGCCAGCAGCCTAACCCCTAGCGGTCTGGAGAATGAGCAGTTCTTC. Its translation is CASSLTPSGLENEQFF. Together with reference TRBV9 and TRBJ2-1, the CDR3 gives the full variable domain: DSGVTQTPKHLITATGQRVTLRCSPRSGDLSVYWYQQSLDQGLQFLIQYYNGEERAKGNILERFSAQQFPDLHSELNLSSLELGDSALYFCASSLTPSGLENEQFFGPGTRLTVL.

The chain combines TRBV7-2 with TRBJ1-1, with D uncertain. The CDR3 consists of 14 residues. Germline CDR1 reads SGHTA; CDR2 reads FQGNSA. Trimming shortened V by 5 bases and J by 5 bases, and 15 bases separated the two germline ends. The CDR3 DNA is TGTGCCAGCAGCCCGACCCACGGAGGAACTGAAGCTTTCTTT. Translated, it gives CASSPTHGGTEAFF.

The chain employs TRBV29-1 and TRBJ2-3, with 8 bases matching TRBD1. Trimming removed 0 bases from V and 5 bases from J; junction bases left unmatched: 4. Germline-derived CDR1 and CDR2 are SQVTM and ANQGSEA. The CDR3 is 14 residues long. CDR3 bases: TGCAGCGTTGAAGACCAGGGGGCCGTAGATACGCAGTATTTT. It encodes CSVEDQGAVDTQYF.

The gene calls are TRBV30 and TRBJ2-1, with D possibly TRBD1 on 6 matching bases. Trimming took off 4 bases at V and 7 bases at J, with 14 bases between the two ends. Germline loops: CDR1 GTSNPN, CDR2 SVGIG (reference sequence). This CDR3 has 13 amino acids. CDR3 in amino acids: CAWTQDSRNEQFF. The CDR3 DNA is TGTGCCTGGACCCAGGACAGTCGGAATGAGCAGTTCTTC. Filled out from reference TRBV30 and TRBJ2-1, the complete variable domain reads SQTIHQWPATLVQPVGSPLSLECTVEGTSNPNLYWYRQAAGRGLQLLFYSVGIGQISSEVPQNLSASRPQDRQFILSSKKLLLSDSGFYLCAWTQDSRNEQFFGPGTRLTVL.

The V gene is TRBV7-9, the J gene TRBJ2-1; D is ambiguous. Trimming shortened V by 4 bases and J by 10 bases, and 11 bases separated the two germline ends. Germline V gene lookup returns CDR1 SEHNR and CDR2 FQNEAQ (reference sequence). This CDR3 spans 12 amino acids. CDR3 region: CASSSNLAEQFF. The CDR3 nucleotides are TGTGCCAGCAGCTCTAATCTTGCGGAGCAGTTCTTC.

The chain joins TRBV20-1 to TRBJ2-3, with D perhaps TRBD1 or TRBD2 (6 bases each). This CDR3 comprises 11 residues. Germline V CDR1 and CDR2: DFQATT, SNEGSKA (reference sequence). CDR3 in amino acids: CSAGGADTQYF. Written as DNA, the CDR3 is TGCAGCGCCGGGGGCGCAGATACGCAGTATTTT.

This clonotype was counted between two and nine times. This rearrangement joins TRBV7-9 to TRBJ1-2, with 8 bases that match TRBD1. Trimming cost V 3 bases and J 0 bases; bases outside gene matches: 3. This CDR3 has 15 amino acids. Germline CDR1 SEHNR, CDR2 FQNEAQ (reference sequence). The CDR3 DNA reads TGTGCCAGCAGCTTCCAGACAGGGGCTAACTATGGCTACACCTTC. Protein sequence: CASSFQTGANYGYTF.

This clonotype was found a few times. The J gene is TRBJ2-3, the V gene TRBV12-3 or TRBV12-4, with D uncertain. Trimming cost V 3 bases and J 1 base, with 14 bases left between them. CDR3 length: 16 amino acids. The CDR3 region is CASSFGVGPRTDTQYF. CDR3 nucleotides: TGTGCCAGCAGTTTCGGTGTCGGACCTCGCACAGATACGCAGTATTTT.

This clonotype came up a few times. The chain links TRBV5-1 to TRBJ1-2, with 7 bases fitting TRBD1. The germline gives CDR1 SGHRS, CDR2 YFSETQ. J lost 4 bases, V lost 0 bases, and 6 bases had no gene match. The CDR3 is 15 amino acids. The CDR3 loop is CASSLERQGLYGYTF. DNA of the CDR3: TGCGCCAGCAGCTTGGAACGACAGGGCCTCTATGGCTACACCTTC.

This clonotype has at least ten counts. The J gene is TRBJ2-7, the V gene TRBV12-3 or TRBV12-4; tentative D call: TRBD1 (6 bases). The CDR3 loop spans 15 amino acids. V lost 5 bases and J 3 bases, leaving 17 bases between the germline ends. In DNA, the CDR3 is TGTGCCAGCAGTATGACAGGACTCGCCATCTACGAGCAGTACTTC. This translates into CASSMTGLAIYEQYF.

This clonotype came up a few times. This chain joins TRBV2 and TRBJ2-7; perhaps TRBD2 as D (6 bases). Germline CDR1 reads SNHLY; CDR2 reads FYNNEI. Trimming took off 0 bases at V and 5 bases at J, with 8 bases between the two ends. The CDR3 totals 13 residues. CDR3 coding DNA: TGTGCCAGCAGTGAAGCCCCGGGGGACGAGCAGTACTTC. Translation: CASSEAPGDEQYF.

This chain uses TRBV27 with TRBJ2-3; tentative D call: TRBD2 (6 bases). Trimming shortened V by 3 bases and J by 5 bases, and 9 bases separated the two germline ends. Germline V gene data show CDR1 as MNHEY and CDR2 as SMNVEV (reference sequence). The CDR3 length is 13 residues. This chain's CDR3 is CASSFGSLDTQYF. Here the CDR3 DNA reads TGTGCCAGCAGTTTCGGGAGCCTAGATACGCAGTATTTT.

This clonotype has more than one count but fewer than ten. The chain carries TRBV4-1 and TRBJ2-4; D possibly corresponds to TRBD2 (6 bases). The germline V gene has CDR1 MGHRA and CDR2 YSYEKL. The CDR3 runs to 13 residues. V was trimmed by 1 base and J by 13 bases, leaving 14 bases between them. The CDR3 DNA reads as TGCGCCAGCAGCCAAGCACACCGTCGGGAGCAGTACTTC. Translating it yields CASSQAHRREQYF.